This entry lists 16 T cell receptor beta chains sequenced from one sample in a study of Ad26.COV2.S vaccination and SARS-CoV-2 variants. Generated by immunoSEQ multiplex PCR, the TCRdb table keeps only in-frame clones and is missing some. Among some 340,000 clones listed, around four fifths were seen once. Treatment defined: roughly 19 received Ad26.COV2.S at low or high dose, single or two shots; about 5 received placebo; per-sample allocation not given. Sampling took place 63 days after the first vaccine or placebo injection. The sample in question was peripheral blood, obtained in a trial of Ad26.COV2.S vaccine versus placebo. All receptors derive from a person between 18 and 60 years old who received the Ad26.COV2.S COVID-19 vaccine or a placebo.

The genes are TRBV7-3 and TRBJ2-3; D call uncertain. Germline V gene data show CDR1 as SGHTA and CDR2 as FQGTGA. V was trimmed by 4 bases and J by 4 bases, leaving 6 bases between them. The CDR3 is 12 amino acids. This CDR3 is CASSSASDTQYF. The CDR3 DNA sequence: TGTGCCAGCAGCTCGGCCTCAGATACGCAGTATTTT.

The V and J genes are TRBV14 and TRBJ2-5; TRBD2 agrees at 9 bases. V was clipped by 0 bases and J by 5 bases; unmatched bases: 16. The germline CDR1 and CDR2 sequences are SGHDN and FVKESK. The CDR3 covers 19 residues. CDR3: CASSQEGSSRRGGRETQYF. The CDR3 bases are TGTGCCAGCAGCCAAGAAGGAAGCTCTCGGCGGGGGGGCCGTGAGACCCAGTACTTC.

About this clone itself: The junction shows a germline mismatch at one end, possibly a read error. The V and J genes are TRBV19 and TRBJ1-1; 10 positions match TRBD1. From germline, CDR1 is LNHDA and CDR2 SQIVND (reference sequence). This CDR3 contains 16 residues. This chain's CDR3 is CASSRLPGQGNIEAFF. CDR3 nucleotide sequence: TGTGCCAGTAGTAGACTTCCGGGACAGGGGAACATTGAAGCTTTCTTT.

V and J are TRBV7-2 and TRBJ2-5, with a tentative D call TRBD2 (7 bases). Trimming cost V 4 bases and J 1 base, with 19 bases left between them. In germline, CDR1 is SGHTA, CDR2 FQGNSA. The CDR3 contains 17 residues. The CDR3 region is CASSSRKKGGGQETQYF. CDR3 nucleotide sequence: TGTGCCAGCAGCTCCCGGAAAAAGGGGGGGGGCCAAGAGACCCAGTACTTC.

The J gene is TRBJ2-2, the V gene TRBV4-2; 11 positions match TRBD2. V shed 4 bases, J shed 3 bases, and the junction held 7 bases outside the gene matches. Per germline, CDR1 LGHNA and CDR2 YNFKEQ. CDR3 length: 17 residues. The CDR3 loop is CASSRASGGTYTGELFF. The CDR3 region has the DNA TGTGCCAGCAGCCGGGCTAGCGGGGGGACCTACACCGGGGAGCTGTTTTTT.

This clone was found once. The rearrangement links TRBV7-9 to TRBJ1-2; D is uncertain. CDR1 is SEHNR, CDR2 FQNEAQ, per germline (reference sequence). Trimming stripped 5 bases from V and 1 base from J, with 2 bases between. The CDR3 contains 11 residues. The CDR3 region is CASSDNYGYTF. CDR3 coding DNA: TGTGCCAGCAGCGATAACTATGGCTACACCTTC. Complete variable domain (other parts from reference TRBV7-9 and TRBJ1-2): DTGVSQNPRHKITKRGQNVTFRCDPISEHNRLYWYRQTLGQGPEFLTYFQNEAQLEKSRLLSDRFSAERPKGSFSTLEIQRTEQGDSAMYLCASSDNYGYTFGSGTRLTVV.

The chain uses TRBV19 and TRBJ1-2; D gene unclear. CDR3 length equals 13 residues. Germline CDR1 reads LNHDA; CDR2 reads SQIVND (reference sequence). V was clipped by 3 bases and J by 8 bases, with 13 bases between them. CDR3 sequence: CASSISSSGGYTF. CDR3 nucleotide sequence: TGTGCCAGTAGTATCTCGAGCTCGGGGGGCTACACCTTC.

The CDR3 sequence is CASSQGRQGHGYTF. The CDR3 DNA is TGTGCCAGCAGCCAAGGGAGACAGGGGCATGGCTACACCTTC. This chain joins TRBV3-1 (or the pseudogene TRBV3-2) and TRBJ1-2; 8 positions agree with TRBD1. This CDR3 has 14 residues. The germline CDR1 and CDR2 sequences are LGHDT and YNNKEL (reference sequence). J was trimmed by 6 bases and V by 1 base; bases with no gene match: 4.

This clone was counted at least ten times. The chain employs TRBV5-1 and TRBJ2-1; 10 bases map to TRBD2. The CDR3 loop spans 16 amino acids. V was pared by 4 bases and J by 2 bases, with 6 bases of the junction left unmatched. In germline, CDR1 is SGHRS, CDR2 YFSETQ. DNA for the CDR3: TGCGCCAGCAGCCGTGTAGCGGGGGGACCCTACAATGAGCAGTTCTTC. Translated: CASSRVAGGPYNEQFF.

The chain couples TRBV7-6 to TRBJ2-7, with 8 bases lining up with TRBD1. This CDR3 comprises 14 residues. Per the germline V gene, CDR1 is SGHVS and CDR2 is FNYEAQ. V shed 5 bases and J 4 bases; nucleotides not matched to a gene: 7. The CDR3 nucleotides are TGTGCCAGCAGCCCCAGGACAGGGATGTACGAGCAGTACTTC. Amino acid sequence: CASSPRTGMYEQYF.

The chain employs TRBV6-5 and TRBJ1-2, with TRBD1 matching over 9 bases. Germline-derived CDR1 and CDR2 are MNHEY and SVGAGI. J lost 8 bases, V lost 6 bases, and 4 bases had no gene match. The length of the CDR3 is 12 residues. As DNA, the CDR3 is TGTGCCAGCAGGGGACAGGGTCAAGGCTACACCTTC. This encodes CASRGQGQGYTF.

The rearrangement joins TRBV2 to TRBJ2-5, with TRBD1 matching 9 bases. V lost 6 bases, J lost 10 bases, and 12 bases stayed unmatched. The CDR3 extends over 14 amino acids. Germline CDR1 SNHLY, CDR2 FYNNEI. DNA of the CDR3: TGTGCCAGCAGGCTCCGGGACAGGGAAGGTAACCAGTACTTC. Protein product: CASRLRDREGNQYF. The complete variable domain, with remaining parts taken from reference TRBV2 and TRBJ2-5, reads EPEVTQTPSHQVTQMGQEVILRCVPISNHLYFYWYRQILGQKVEFLVSFYNNEISEKSEIFDDQFSVERPDGSNFTLKIRSTKLEDSAMYFCASRLRDREGNQYFGPGTRLLVL.

The table lists this clone with a few counts. The chain joins TRBV5-4 to TRBJ2-7; 8 bases line up with TRBD2. CDR1 and CDR2 from the germline V gene are SGHNT and YYREEE (reference sequence). V dropped 0 bases and J dropped 3; count of bases not matched to a gene: 5. The CDR3 has 15 amino acids. The CDR3 DNA follows: TGTGCCAGCAGCTTGGATGGCGGGGGGAACTACGAGCAGTACTTC. It translates to CASSLDGGGNYEQYF.

This clone was detected once. The chain has TRBV24-1 and TRBJ2-3, with TRBD2 matching 10 bases. V gave up 7 bases and J gave up 0 bases; unmatched junction bases: 6. The CDR3 contains 16 residues. Per the germline V gene, CDR1 is KGHDR and CDR2 is SFDVKD. The CDR3 reads CATSPRAGGSTDTQYF. CDR3 sequence (DNA): TGTGCCACCAGCCCTAGAGCGGGGGGGAGCACAGATACGCAGTATTTT.

The V and J genes are TRBV28 and TRBJ1-1; D remains ambiguous. The CDR3 runs to 11 residues. V was clipped by 6 bases and J by 13 bases, with 15 bases between them. CDR1 is MDHEN, CDR2 SYDVKM, per germline. The CDR3 here is CASRRLRNFFF. The CDR3 region has the DNA TGTGCCAGCAGGCGCCTCCGGAACTTTTTCTTT.

This clone came up a few times. The V and J genes are TRBV5-1 and TRBJ1-1, with TRBD1 matching over 7 bases. The CDR3 spans 15 residues. The germline CDR1 and CDR2 sequences are SGHRS and YFSETQ. V trimming: 1 base; J trimming: 4 bases; junction bases outside the gene matches: 7. CDR3: CASSLTGQVITEAFF. CDR3 sequence (DNA): TGCGCCAGCAGCTTGACCGGACAGGTGATCACTGAAGCTTTCTTT.